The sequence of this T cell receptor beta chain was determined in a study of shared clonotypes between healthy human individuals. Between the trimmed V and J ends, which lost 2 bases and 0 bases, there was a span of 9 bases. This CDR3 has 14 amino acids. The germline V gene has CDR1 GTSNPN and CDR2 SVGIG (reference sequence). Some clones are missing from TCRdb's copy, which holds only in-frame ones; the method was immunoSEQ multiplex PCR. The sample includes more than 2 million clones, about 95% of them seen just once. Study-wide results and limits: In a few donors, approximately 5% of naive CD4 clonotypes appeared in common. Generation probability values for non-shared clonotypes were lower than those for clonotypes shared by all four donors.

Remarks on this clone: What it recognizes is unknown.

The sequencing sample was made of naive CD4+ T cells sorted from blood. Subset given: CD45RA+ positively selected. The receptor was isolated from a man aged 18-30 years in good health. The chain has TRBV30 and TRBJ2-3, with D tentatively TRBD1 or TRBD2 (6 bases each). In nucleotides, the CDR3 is TGTGCCTGGAGTAGGGGGGTTAGCACAGATACGCAGTATTTT. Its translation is CAWSRGVSTDTQYF.